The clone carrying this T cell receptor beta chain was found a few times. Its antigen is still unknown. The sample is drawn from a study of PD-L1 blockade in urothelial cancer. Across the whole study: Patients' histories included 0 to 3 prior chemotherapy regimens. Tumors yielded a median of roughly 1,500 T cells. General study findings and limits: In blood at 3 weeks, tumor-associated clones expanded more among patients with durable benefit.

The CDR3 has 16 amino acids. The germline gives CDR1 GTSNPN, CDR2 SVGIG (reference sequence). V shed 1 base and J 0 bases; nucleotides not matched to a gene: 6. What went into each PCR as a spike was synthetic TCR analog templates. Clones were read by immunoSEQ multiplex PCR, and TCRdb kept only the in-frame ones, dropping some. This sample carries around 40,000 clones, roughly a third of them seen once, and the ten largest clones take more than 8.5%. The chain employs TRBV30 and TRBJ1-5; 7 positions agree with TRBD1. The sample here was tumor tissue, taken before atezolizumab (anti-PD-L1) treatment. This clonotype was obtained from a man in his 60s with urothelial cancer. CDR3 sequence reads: CAWSDAGGFSNQPQHF. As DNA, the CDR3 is TGTGCCTGGAGTGACGCAGGGGGTTTTAGCAATCAGCCCCAGCATTTT.